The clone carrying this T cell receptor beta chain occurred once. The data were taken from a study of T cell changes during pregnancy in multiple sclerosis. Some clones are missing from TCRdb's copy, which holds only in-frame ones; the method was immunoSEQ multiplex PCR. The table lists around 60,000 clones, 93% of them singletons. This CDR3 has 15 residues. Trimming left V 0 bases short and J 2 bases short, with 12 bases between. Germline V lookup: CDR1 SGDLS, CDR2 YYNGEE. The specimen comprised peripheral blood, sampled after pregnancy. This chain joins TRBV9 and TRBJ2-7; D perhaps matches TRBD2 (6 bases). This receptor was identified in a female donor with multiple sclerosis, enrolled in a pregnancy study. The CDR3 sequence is CASSVEPGTPYEQYF. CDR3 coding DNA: TGTGCCAGCAGCGTAGAGCCCGGGACTCCCTACGAGCAGTACTTC.